This T cell receptor beta chain was observed in a study of cytomegalovirus exposure and HLA in healthy donors. Study information: An early data release held approximately 80 million unique TCRs from HLA-typed donors. Assignment to the Caucasian-associated ancestry cluster applied to over 70% of the approximately 380 genotyped donors.

Study results and limitations: Most TCR sequences proved rare, with some public TCRs found in many donors.

Worth noting for this clone: Its antigen is currently unknown.

13 Jbeta primers and 60 Vbeta primers were used for the PCR. TCRdb's table, derived via immunoSEQ multiplex PCR, lists solely in-frame clones and lacks some. The data show some 120,000 clones, around 70% seen once. The germline V gene encodes CDR1 SGHVS and CDR2 FNYEAQ. Trimming took 7 bases from V and 3 from J; bases not matched to a gene: 12. This CDR3 comprises 18 residues. V and J are TRBV7-6 and TRBJ2-3, with TRBD2 identical over 14 bases. The specimen was PBMCs. This TCR derives from a middle-aged man in good health and CMV-seropositive. This chain's CDR3 is CASTLVSGLAGVTDTQYF. The CDR3 region has the DNA TGTGCCAGCACCCTCGTCTCGGGACTAGCGGGAGTAACAGATACGCAGTATTTT. The whole variable domain, remainder taken from reference TRBV7-6 and TRBJ2-3, is GAGVSQSPRYKVTKRGQDVALRCDPISGHVSLYWYRQALGQGPEFLTYFNYEAQQDKSGLPNDRFSAERPEGSISTLTIQRTEQRDSAMYRCASTLVSGLAGVTDTQYFGPGTRLTVL.